This TCR beta chain emerged from a study of human T cells and chemical hapten exposure. Germline V CDR1 and CDR2: SQVTM, ANQGSEA. The length of the CDR3 is 11 residues. The ends were cut back, 2 bases at V and 8 bases at J, with 9 bases in the middle. A single record per CDR3 protein comes from TCRdb applying MiXCR to the RACE reads. The sample includes 82,000 or so distinct CDR3 sequences, about an eighth of them seen just once. There are a few counts of this clonotype. The time point here: patch test 3, about 24 weeks after DPC sensitization. Treatment: therapeutic diphenylcyclopropenone sensitization with weekly scalp DPC. Those who donated were patients with alopecia, 18 to 70 years of age, and suitable for DPC.

The sequences come from whole blood, collected in connection with sensitization to the hapten diphenylcyclopropenone (DPC). The chain employs TRBV29-1 and TRBJ1-2; D not certain. The sequence came from a woman aged 45-65 years with alopecia areata. Some clones in this sample may be carry-over from other donors' samples. This CDR3 reads CSVESLQGYTF. The CDR3, as DNA: TGCAGCGTTGAAAGTCTTCAAGGCTACACCTTC.